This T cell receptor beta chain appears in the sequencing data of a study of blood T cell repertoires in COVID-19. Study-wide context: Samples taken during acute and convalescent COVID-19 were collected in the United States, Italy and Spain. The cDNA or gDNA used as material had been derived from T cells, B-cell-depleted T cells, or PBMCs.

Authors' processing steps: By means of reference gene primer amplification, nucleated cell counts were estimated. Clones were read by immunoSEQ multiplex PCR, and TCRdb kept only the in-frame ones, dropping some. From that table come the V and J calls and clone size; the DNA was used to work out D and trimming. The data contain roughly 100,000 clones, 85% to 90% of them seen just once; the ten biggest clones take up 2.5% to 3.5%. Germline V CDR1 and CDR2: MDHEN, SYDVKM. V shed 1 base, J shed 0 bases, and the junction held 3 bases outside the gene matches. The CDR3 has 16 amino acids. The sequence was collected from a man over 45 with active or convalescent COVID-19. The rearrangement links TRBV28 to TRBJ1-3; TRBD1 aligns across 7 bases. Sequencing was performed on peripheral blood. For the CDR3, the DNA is TGTGCCAGCAGTTTATTGGACAGGAGCTCTGGAAACACCATATATTTT. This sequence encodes CASSLLDRSSGNTIYF.